The rows below give T cell receptor beta chains drawn from one sample of a study of CD8+ T cells in alopecia areata. Produced via immunoSEQ multiplex PCR; TCRdb's table is partial and in-frame only. The sample carries 140,000 to 150,000 clones, roughly 64% recorded once. Here the sequenced sample was CD4+ T cells sorted from blood, taken at week 0. The receptors were gathered from a human donor with alopecia areata. Both conserved end residues are trimmed from each CDR3. The order of the fields is J gene, D gene, V gene, CDR3 protein. D genes are given only for firm matches.

>TRBJ2-7|.|TRBV7-9
ASSFGSGEQY
>TRBJ1-5|.|TRBV7-8
ASSLQGSSNQPQH
>TRBJ2-3|TRBD1|TRBV25-1
ASSEVPGQGPSTDTQY
>TRBJ1-2|.|TRBV10-3
AISESPYGYT
>TRBJ1-6|TRBD1|TRBV30
AWSTRGQGNSPLH
>TRBJ2-5|TRBD1|TRBV10-3
AISAATGGQETQY
>TRBJ1-1|TRBD1|TRBV29-1
SAMTGANTEAF
>TRBJ2-7|TRBD2|TRBV30
AWSYVGGYEQY
>TRBJ2-5|.|TRBV7-9
ASSFGSSETQY
>TRBJ2-7|TRBD1|TRBV19
ASRGPLYEQY
>TRBJ1-2|TRBD1|TRBV29-1
SVVTGDGYT
>TRBJ1-6|.|TRBV7-9
ASSPGIFDNSPLH
>TRBJ1-6|TRBD1|TRBV28
ASRGQPLGPLH
>TRBJ2-1|.|TRBV2
ASNRAEGDEQF
>TRBJ2-3|TRBD2|TRBV15
ATSRGGGAADTQY
>TRBJ1-1|.|TRBV7-2
ASSRQTGGSTEAF
>TRBJ1-5|TRBD1|TRBV4-2
ASSQGTGGNQPQH
>TRBJ2-5|.|TRBV30
AWSVQGETQY
>TRBJ2-1|.|TRBV29-1
SVEVGNEQF
>TRBJ1-1|.|TRBV2
ASSDRGRLNTEAF
>TRBJ1-2|.|TRBV25-1
ASSQGSGGYT
>TRBJ1-1|.|TRBV30
AWIKRGSEAF
>TRBJ1-4|.|TRBV30
AWAGLGGEKLF
>TRBJ2-5|.|TRBV5-1
ASSLDQETQY
>TRBJ2-4|TRBD1|TRBV2
ASSGGTGLAKNIQY
>TRBJ1-2|TRBD1|TRBV6-5
ASSRQGRLGGYT
>TRBJ2-7|TRBD1|TRBV29-1
SVGDRDYEQY
>TRBJ1-1|.|TRBV29-1
SVGERMTEAF
>TRBJ2-5|TRBD1|TRBV7-2
ASTVGQGQETQY
>TRBJ1-1|.|TRBV2
ASSVLGGTEAF
>TRBJ1-6|TRBD1|TRBV27
ASSAGQNNSPLH
>TRBJ1-1|.|TRBV30
AWSRGKTGTPNTEAF
>TRBJ2-5|TRBD2|TRBV30
AWKLAGPTETQY
>TRBJ2-4|.|TRBV7-2
ASSSSLAGYIQY
>TRBJ2-4|TRBD1|TRBV5-4
ASSDREGGTKNIQY
>TRBJ2-5|.|TRBV7-2
ASSFRDYQETQY
>TRBJ2-2|TRBD1|TRBV30
AWSVGQGTGELF
>TRBJ1-2|.|TRBV30
AWSVRPSGGINYGYT
>TRBJ2-3|TRBD2|TRBV7-2
ASSFHGGVTDTQY
>TRBJ2-1|.|TRBV5-4
ASSLRTRPYNEQF
>TRBJ1-2|.|TRBV21-1
ADRGGTYGYT
>TRBJ2-5|.|TRBV9
ASSVGGETQY
>TRBJ2-3|TRBD2|TRBV18
ASSRSGVGTDTQY
>TRBJ1-2|TRBD1|TRBV30
AGFHRGDYGYT
>TRBJ1-5|.|TRBV19
ASSIRANQPQH
>TRBJ2-3|.|TRBV5-1
ASSEEQVTDTQY
>TRBJ2-5|.|TRBV7-2
ASSLAQGSFPAGAQY
>TRBJ2-6|.|TRBV23-1
ASSQSGREFISGANVLT
>TRBJ1-1|TRBD1|TRBV13
ASSKQGAGTEAF
>TRBJ1-5|.|TRBV14
ASSHEESGQNQPQH
>TRBJ2-1|TRBD2|TRBV5-1
ASSLEGGGPNEQF
>TRBJ2-5|TRBD2|TRBV5-1
ASRPSLAGETQY
>TRBJ2-4|TRBD1|TRBV29-1
SVARQGKAKNIQY
>TRBJ2-3|.|TRBV6-5
ASRLGPADTQY
>TRBJ2-7|.|TRBV6-5
ASSYGGPAYEQY
>TRBJ2-7|.|TRBV29-1
SVQRDSSSYEQY
>TRBJ1-6|.|TRBV5-1
ASSLGGDPRVGSPLH